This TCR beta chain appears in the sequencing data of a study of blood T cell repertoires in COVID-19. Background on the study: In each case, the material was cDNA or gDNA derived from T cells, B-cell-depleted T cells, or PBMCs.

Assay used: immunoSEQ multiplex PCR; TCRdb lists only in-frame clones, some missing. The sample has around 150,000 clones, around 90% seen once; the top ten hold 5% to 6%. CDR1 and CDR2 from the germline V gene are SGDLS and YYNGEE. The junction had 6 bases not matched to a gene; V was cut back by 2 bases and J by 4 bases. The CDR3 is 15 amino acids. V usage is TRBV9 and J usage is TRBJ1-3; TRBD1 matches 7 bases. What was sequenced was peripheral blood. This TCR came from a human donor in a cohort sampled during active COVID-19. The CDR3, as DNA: TGTGCCAGCAGCGTCGGAGGGGGCTCCGGAAACACCATATATTTT. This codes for CASSVGGGSGNTIYF.